This T cell receptor (beta chain) was identified in a study of control samples from healthy donors and cancer patients. This clone has only a few counts. CDR1 LGHNA and CDR2 YNFKEQ come from the germline V gene. V dropped 0 bases and J dropped 4 bases, with 18 bases sitting between them. The length of the CDR3 is 17 residues. Produced via immunoSEQ multiplex PCR; TCRdb's table is partial and in-frame only. Of 150,000 to 200,000 clones listed, 80% to 90% are singletons. The source material was blood. The chain uses TRBV4-2 and TRBJ1-2; D is undetermined. The clonotype comes from a man aged 30 to 39 in good health. The CDR3 loop reads CASSQDLLGELGYGYTF. CDR3 nucleotides: TGTGCCAGCAGCCAAGATCTGCTGGGAGAGCTCGGCTATGGCTACACCTTC.